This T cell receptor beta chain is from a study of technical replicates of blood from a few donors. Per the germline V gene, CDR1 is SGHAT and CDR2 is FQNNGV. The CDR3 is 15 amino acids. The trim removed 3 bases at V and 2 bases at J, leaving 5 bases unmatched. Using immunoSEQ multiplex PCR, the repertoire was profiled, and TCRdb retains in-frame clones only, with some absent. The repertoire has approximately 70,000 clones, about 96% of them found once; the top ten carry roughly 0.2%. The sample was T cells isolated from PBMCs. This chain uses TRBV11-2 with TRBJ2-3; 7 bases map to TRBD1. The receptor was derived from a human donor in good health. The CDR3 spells CASSFAGTVTDTQYF. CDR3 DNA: TGTGCCAGCAGCTTCGCCGGGACAGTCACAGATACGCAGTATTTT.